This T cell receptor beta chain was obtained from a study of blood T cell repertoires in COVID-19. Study background: Sample material is recorded as cDNA or gDNA derived from T cells, B-cell-depleted T cells, or PBMCs.

Individuals drawn from approximately 26 US areas were about 18 to 95 years old. Assignment of participants to cohorts was predicated upon participant-reported clinical history. In Cohort 3, a recovered donor had either two negative PCRs, clearance, or symptom resolution. Clones were read by immunoSEQ multiplex PCR, and TCRdb kept only the in-frame ones, dropping some. Of around 500,000 clones listed, roughly 90% were seen once; the top ten hold 1.8%. V lost 6 bases, J lost 5 bases, and 13 bases lay in between. CDR3 length equals 13 residues. Germline loops: CDR1 SEHNR, CDR2 FQNEAQ (reference sequence).

The chain recombines TRBV7-9 with TRBJ1-2, with D possibly matching TRBD1 (5 bases). Sequenced: PBMCs or T cells enriched from blood (not recorded which). This clonotype originated in a woman aged 40 to 50 who had recovered from COVID-19. The CDR3, as DNA: TGTGCCAGCAGGGGGCGAGGAAGGTATGGCTACACCTTC. It codes for CASRGRGRYGYTF.